These T cell receptor beta chains were read from a single sample in a study of blood T cell repertoires in COVID-19. Some clones are missing from TCRdb's copy, which holds only in-frame ones; the method was immunoSEQ multiplex PCR. The sample shows about 380,000 clones, 70% to 90% of them seen only once. Sequenced material: PBMCs or T cells enriched from blood (not recorded which). The receptors stem from a woman between 18 and 29 years old who had recovered from COVID-19. Each CDR3 is given with its conserved first and last residue. D genes are given only for firm matches. Only some rows state a clone size, as once, few, many or a class for expanded clones.

v_call	d_call	clone_size	j_call	cdr3_nt	cdr3_aa
TRBV7-2	NA	NA	TRBJ1-5	TGTGCCAGCACCCCTTCCAGCAATCAGCCCCAGCATTTT	CASTPSSNQPQHF
TRBV18	TRBD1	NA	TRBJ2-3	TGTGCCAGCTCACCATCCAGGGGGACAGATACGCAGTATTTT	CASSPSRGTDTQYF
TRBV6-5	NA	NA	TRBJ2-7	TGTGCCAGCAGTTCCCGGGGTCTATACGCCAGCTTC	CASSSRGLYASF
TRBV19	TRBD1	few	TRBJ2-7	TGTGCCAGTAGCGTGGTCGGAGACAGGGGTACGGGCACCGACCCCTACGAGCAGTACTTC	CASSVVGDRGTGTDPYEQYF
TRBV18	NA	NA	TRBJ1-6	TGTGCCAGCTCACTGCCATCGGGGGTCTCACCCCTCCACTTT	CASSLPSGVSPLHF
TRBV5-1	NA	NA	TRBJ1-5	TGCGCCAGCAGACTTGACAGGTTTAATTGCAATCAGCCCCAGCATTTT	CASRLDRFNCNQPQHF
TRBV4-3	NA	NA	TRBJ2-7	TGCGCCAGCAGCCAATCCCCCCCCCGGCAGGGCTCCTACGAGCAGTACTTC	CASSQSPPRQGSYEQYF
TRBV11-1	TRBD1	once	TRBJ1-5	TGTGCCAGCAGCTTAGACAGGGGCGGCAATCAGCCCCAGCATTTT	CASSLDRGGNQPQHF
TRBV25-1	TRBD1	NA	TRBJ2-7	TGTGCCAGCAGTCGACAGGGGGGGTACGAGCAGTACTTC	CASSRQGGYEQYF
TRBV6-5	TRBD1	NA	TRBJ1-5	TGTGCCAGCAGTTCGGGACAGCCCCGTCAGCCCCAGCATTTT	CASSSGQPRQPQHF
TRBV4-1	TRBD1	NA	TRBJ1-3	TGCGCCAGCAGCCAACCTGACAGGGGCTCTGGAAACACCATATATTTT	CASSQPDRGSGNTIYF
TRBV2	NA	once	TRBJ1-3	TGTGCCAGCAGTGGAGGGAATTTACCCCGAAACACCATATATTTT	CASSGGNLPRNTIYF
TRBV9	NA	NA	TRBJ1-1	TGTGCCAGCAGCCATGAAGGGGAAAACACTGAAGCTTTCTTT	CASSHEGENTEAFF
TRBV5-6	TRBD1	NA	TRBJ1-6	TGTGCCAGCAGCTTAGGACAGGGGGCTTATTCACCCCTCCACTTT	CASSLGQGAYSPLHF
TRBV7-9	NA	NA	TRBJ1-5	TGTGCCAGCAGCTTGGGGGGACCTCGCCAAGGGCCCCAGCATTTT	CASSLGGPRQGPQHF
TRBV7-9	TRBD1	NA	TRBJ1-5	TGTGCCAGCAGCTTTTACCGGGACAGGGAGGATCAGCCCCAGCATTTT	CASSFYRDREDQPQHF
TRBV2	TRBD1	once	TRBJ1-1	TGTGCCAGCAGTAATTTTCGGGACAGGGAGAAAGCTTTCTTT	CASSNFRDREKAFF
TRBV6-6	TRBD1	NA	TRBJ1-4	TGTGCCAGCAGTCGATGGGCAAGAGGGCGGGACAGGGGTATAGAAAAACTGTTTTTT	CASSRWARGRDRGIEKLFF
TRBV7-9	NA	NA	TRBJ1-6	TGTGCCAGCAGTCCTTTCGGGGTCTCCACGGGTTCACCCCTCCACTTT	CASSPFGVSTGSPLHF
TRBV19	TRBD2	NA	TRBJ2-3	TGTGCCAGTAGTATCCCAACTAGCGGGGGGAGCACAGATACGCAGTATTTT	CASSIPTSGGSTDTQYF
TRBV7-9	TRBD1	NA	TRBJ1-5	TGTGCCAGCAGCTTAGAGATCCAGGGGGCGCAGCCTTATCAGCCCCAGCATTTT	CASSLEIQGAQPYQPQHF
TRBV4-2	TRBD1	NA	TRBJ1-4	TGTGCCAGCAGCCAATCGGGACAGGGAGGGGAAAAACTGTTTTTT	CASSQSGQGGEKLFF
TRBV3-1/TRBV3-2	TRBD2	NA	TRBJ2-7	TGTGCCAGCAGCCCTGCTAGCGGGGGGGCCGGATACGAGCAGTACTTC	CASSPASGGAGYEQYF
TRBV30	TRBD1	once	TRBJ2-7	TGTGCCTGGAGTGTACTAGGTGGGACAGGGGCCTACGAGCAGTACTTC	CAWSVLGGTGAYEQYF
TRBV2	NA	NA	TRBJ1-1	TGTGCCAGCCTTGAAACAGGGATGAACACTGAAGCTTTCTTT	CASLETGMNTEAFF
TRBV2	TRBD1	NA	TRBJ2-7	TGTGCCAGCAGTAGAGGCCAGGGGGCTTACGAGCAGTACTTC	CASSRGQGAYEQYF
TRBV19	TRBD1	NA	TRBJ2-7	TGTGCCAGTAGTTTCCAGGGGGCGTACGAGCAGTACTTC	CASSFQGAYEQYF
TRBV7-6	NA	few	TRBJ1-4	TGTGCCAGCAGTTGGGCCCAAGGTGGTGAAAAACTGTTTTTT	CASSWAQGGEKLFF
TRBV2	NA	NA	TRBJ1-3	TGTGCCAGCAGAGACACTTCTGTAGGAAACACCATATATTTT	CASRDTSVGNTIYF
TRBV16	NA	NA	TRBJ2-7	TGTGCCAGCAGCCAATCGACAGGATTCTACGAGCAGTACTTC	CASSQSTGFYEQYF
TRBV12-3/TRBV12-4	NA	NA	TRBJ2-2	TGTGCCAGCAGTCCCCGGGAGCCCGGGGAGCTGTTTTTT	CASSPREPGELFF
TRBV5-1	NA	NA	TRBJ1-1	TGCGCCAGCAGCTATACGACTACGAAGGGAACTGAAGCTTTCTTT	CASSYTTTKGTEAFF
TRBV6-5	TRBD1	few	TRBJ1-1	TGTGCCAGCAGCTTATCACGACAGGGGAACACTGAAGCTTTCTTT	CASSLSRQGNTEAFF
TRBV7-8	NA	few	TRBJ1-4	TGTGCCAGCAGCCAGGGGAGGGTGGCAAATGAAAAACTGTTTTTT	CASSQGRVANEKLFF
TRBV3-1/TRBV3-2	NA	NA	TRBJ1-2	TGTGCCAGCAGCCAGGTGGGAGCTGGAGGCTACACCTTC	CASSQVGAGGYTF
TRBV10-3	TRBD1	NA	TRBJ2-7	TGTGCCATCAGTGAGTTAGGGACAGGGGGCCACTACGAGCAGTACTTC	CAISELGTGGHYEQYF
TRBV3-1/TRBV3-2	NA	NA	TRBJ2-3	TGTGCCAGCAGCCCGTTTGGAACAGCTACTAGCACAGATACGCAGTATTTT	CASSPFGTATSTDTQYF
TRBV6-1	NA	NA	TRBJ1-4	TGTGCCAGCAGTGAAGGACAGCTTAATGAAAAACTGTTTTTT	CASSEGQLNEKLFF
TRBV5-4	NA	few	TRBJ1-2	TGTGCCAGCAGCCCTGCCCGCGGCAGGGATGGTGGCTACACCTTC	CASSPARGRDGGYTF
TRBV5-1	NA	NA	TRBJ1-1	TGCGCCAGCAGACGGGACTCGGACACTGAAGCTTTCTTT	CASRRDSDTEAFF
TRBV2	TRBD1	NA	TRBJ1-5	TGTGCCTGGGGTAGATCAGGGGGACGTCAGCCCCAGCATTTT	CAWGRSGGRQPQHF
TRBV7-3	TRBD2	NA	TRBJ2-5	TGTGCCAGCAGCCGGACTAGCGGACCCAAAGAGACCCAGTACTTC	CASSRTSGPKETQYF
TRBV4-2	NA	NA	TRBJ2-1	TGTGCCAGCAGCCAAGTAGCGAGCTCCTACAATGAGCAGTTCTTC	CASSQVASSYNEQFF
TRBV2	NA	NA	TRBJ2-7	TGTGCCAGCAACAACTACGAGCAGTACTTC	CASNNYEQYF
TRBV6-5	TRBD2	NA	TRBJ2-7	TGTGCCAGCAGCAAGGGACTAGCGGACTACGAGCAGTACTTC	CASSKGLADYEQYF
TRBV5-4	TRBD1	NA	TRBJ1-2	TGTGCCAGCAGCTCGGACAGGCCCTTGTCCTTC	CASSSDRPLSF
TRBV7-2	NA	NA	TRBJ2-6	TGTGCCAGCAGTCTGACCGGGACTGCTAACTCTGGGGCCAACGTCCTGACTTTC	CASSLTGTANSGANVLTF
TRBV16	TRBD1	NA	TRBJ1-4	TGTGCCAGCAGCCAATCCCGACAGGGAAGGGGCGATGAAAAACTGTTTTTT	CASSQSRQGRGDEKLFF
TRBV3-1/TRBV3-2	NA	NA	TRBJ1-2	TGTGCCAGCAGCCAGAACGGACAGCTTAACTATGGCTACACCTTC	CASSQNGQLNYGYTF
TRBV12-3/TRBV12-4	TRBD1	NA	TRBJ1-2	TGTGCCAGCAGTTCAGGGGGCGTCGGAGGCTACACCTTC	CASSSGGVGGYTF
TRBV2	NA	NA	TRBJ2-1	TGTGCCAGCAGTGAAACAGGCTCCTACAATGAGCAGTTCTTC	CASSETGSYNEQFF
TRBV6-5	NA	NA	TRBJ1-6	TGTGCCGGCGGGAGCTCCTATAATTCACCCCTCCACTTT	CAGGSSYNSPLHF
TRBV9	TRBD1	once	TRBJ2-7	TGTGCCAGCAGCGTAGGGACAGGGCTATTCTACGAGCAGTACTTC	CASSVGTGLFYEQYF
TRBV5-1	NA	few	TRBJ1-1	TGCGCCAGCAGCTTGGAACCTACAGGGTCGAACACTGAAGCTTTCTTT	CASSLEPTGSNTEAFF